The rows below give T cell receptor beta chains drawn from one sample of a study of blood T cell repertoires in COVID-19. Sequenced by immunoSEQ multiplex PCR; TCRdb stores in-frame clones only, minus some. The repertoire holds 100,000 or so clones, with roughly 85% as singletons. The specimen sequenced was peripheral blood. The receptors stem from a woman of 80 years or more with acute or convalescent COVID-19. Both conserved end residues are part of each CDR3. The D gene is left open where the match is weak. Clone size is shown for a subset of rows, as once, few, many or a class of expanded clone.

clone size	D gene	V gene	J gene	CDR3 protein	CDR3 DNA
.	TRBD1	TRBV19	TRBJ1-1	CASSFSGQLNTEAFF	TGTGCCAGTAGTTTCTCGGGACAGCTGAACACTGAAGCTTTCTTT
.	.	TRBV7-9	TRBJ1-1	CASSLMINGEAFF	TGTGCCAGCAGTTTAATGATAAACGGTGAAGCTTTCTTT
once	TRBD2	TRBV28	TRBJ2-2	CASSPTSGSHGELFF	TGTGCCAGCAGTCCGACTAGCGGGAGTCACGGGGAGCTGTTTTTT
.	TRBD1	TRBV19	TRBJ2-2	CASIRTGGETGELFF	TGTGCCAGTATTAGGACAGGGGGCGAAACCGGGGAGCTGTTTTTT
.	.	TRBV6-5	TRBJ1-2	CASTTDLNYGYTF	TGTGCCAGCACTACGGACTTAAACTATGGCTACACCTTC
.	TRBD1	TRBV3-1/TRBV3-2	TRBJ2-3	CASSSEGTAYTQYF	TGTGCCAGCAGTTCTGAGGGGACAGCTTATACGCAGTATTTT
.	.	TRBV28	TRBJ1-6	CASSLSPGASNSPLHF	TGTGCCAGCAGTTTATCCCCAGGGGCCTCTAATTCACCCCTCCACTTT
.	.	TRBV19	TRBJ1-2	CASSVPGHNYGYTF	TGTGCCAGTAGTGTCCCGGGACACAACTATGGCTACACCTTC
.	.	TRBV21-1	TRBJ2-2	CASSDRQVENTGELFF	TGTGCCAGCAGCGACCGACAGGTCGAGAACACCGGGGAGCTGTTTTTT
.	TRBD2	TRBV30	TRBJ2-2	CAWGRSGGTGELFF	TGTGCCTGGGGACGGTCGGGGGGCACCGGGGAGCTGTTTTTT
.	.	TRBV12-5	TRBJ2-7	CASGLRDEQYF	TGTGCTAGTGGTTTGCGGGACGAGCAGTACTTC